This T cell receptor (beta chain) was captured in a study of human T cells and chemical hapten exposure. The time point denotes: pre-sensitization, week 0. Treatment given: therapeutic diphenylcyclopropenone sensitization with weekly scalp DPC. Someone pulled total RNA out of unfractionated whole blood. The V gene's germline CDR1 is DFQATT and CDR2 SNEGSKA (reference sequence). J lost 3 bases, V lost 2 bases, and 4 bases had no gene match. The CDR3 runs to 15 residues. TCRdb called the RACE reads again in MiXCR, with one record for every CDR3 protein. The sample shows 250,000 or so distinct CDR3 sequences, around 7.7% of them seen only once.

This clonotype originated in a man aged 18 to 30 with alopecia areata. Some clones in this sample may be carry-over from other donors' samples. The sample was whole blood, taken in connection with sensitization to the hapten diphenylcyclopropenone (DPC). This chain uses TRBV20-1 with TRBJ2-3; 11 bases align to TRBD2. Here the CDR3 DNA reads TGCAGTGCTAGACAGGCTAGCGGGGGGACAGATACGCAGTATTTT. This sequence encodes CSARQASGGTDTQYF.